These 30 T cell receptor beta chains were sequenced from one sample in a study of T cell changes during pregnancy in multiple sclerosis. The repertoire was sequenced with immunoSEQ multiplex PCR; TCRdb's copy has only in-frame clones and lacks some. This sample has about 41,000 clones; roughly 90% occur once, and the top ten carry about 7%. This specimen was CD8+ T cells from peripheral blood mononuclear cells, taken in the third trimester of pregnancy. The receptors come from a female donor with multiple sclerosis, enrolled in a pregnancy study.

The rearrangement joins TRBV28 to TRBJ2-1; D gene ambiguous. V was clipped by 1 base and J by 6 bases, with 7 bases between them. CDR1 is MDHEN, CDR2 SYDVKM, per germline. The CDR3 has 13 amino acids. CDR3 sequence: CASSLLPTNEQFF. The DNA for the CDR3 is TGTGCCAGCAGTTTATTACCTACCAATGAGCAGTTCTTC.

This clone has just a few counts. V gene TRBV27 combines with J gene TRBJ2-2; the match to TRBD2 covers 8 bases. Germline assignment: CDR1 MNHEY and CDR2 SMNVEV (reference sequence). The CDR3 extends over 15 amino acids. V lost 2 bases, J lost 5 bases, and 4 bases stayed unmatched. This CDR3 reads CASSLAGGGTGELFF. CDR3 nucleotide sequence: TGTGCCAGCAGTTTAGCGGGAGGAGGGACCGGGGAGCTGTTTTTT.

The CDR3 DNA reads TGTGCCAGCAGATCCCTCGGGGTTCATAGCTCCTACGAGCAGTACTTC. It codes for CASRSLGVHSSYEQYF. The chain has TRBV2 and TRBJ2-7; a possible D gene is TRBD2 (5 bases). CDR1 SNHLY and CDR2 FYNNEI come from the germline V gene. The V gene lost 6 bases and the J gene lost 0 bases, with 18 bases spanning the gap. This CDR3 has 16 amino acids.

This chain uses TRBV7-2 with TRBJ2-1, with 10 bases aligning to TRBD2. The ends lost 1 base at V and 7 bases at J; junction bases unmatched: 4. The CDR3 contains 15 residues. Germline CDR1 is SGHTA and CDR2 is FQGNSA. CDR3 in DNA: TGTGCCAGCAGCTTAGTGCCAGCGGGAGGGAATGAGCAGTTCTTC. Translated, it gives CASSLVPAGGNEQFF.

This sequence joins TRBV9 and TRBJ1-4, with unresolved D. V was pared by 3 bases and J by 0 bases, with 6 bases between. Germline V gene sequence: CDR1 SGDLS, CDR2 YYNGEE. The CDR3 loop spans 14 amino acids. The CDR3 reads CASSETATNEKLFF. The CDR3, as DNA: TGTGCCAGCAGCGAGACTGCAACTAATGAAAAACTGTTTTTT.

This clone has only one observation. This chain connects TRBV6-5 to TRBJ2-1; weak D call: TRBD2 (5 bases). The ends were cut back, 6 bases at V and 8 bases at J, with 20 bases in the middle. Looked up from germline, CDR1 is MNHEY and CDR2 is SVGAGI. This CDR3 is built from 15 residues. In nucleotides, the CDR3 is TGTGCCAGCAGACCTACTAGTAGGGCCCCTGATGAGCAGTTCTTC. Residues: CASRPTSRAPDEQFF.

The J gene is TRBJ2-7, the V gene TRBV28, with 8 bases that match TRBD2. Trimming removed 6 bases from V and 1 base from J; junction bases left unmatched: 5. The CDR3 has 14 amino acids. CDR1 and CDR2 (germline): MDHEN, SYDVKM. CDR3 nucleotides: TGTGCCAGCAGAACAGCGGGAGAGTCCTACGAGCAGTACTTC. This gives the protein CASRTAGESYEQYF.

This chain uses TRBV7-3 with TRBJ1-5; 7 bases map to TRBD1. The germline V gene encodes CDR1 SGHTA and CDR2 FQGTGA. V shed 3 bases and J 0 bases; nucleotides not matched to a gene: 11. This CDR3 is built from 18 residues. The CDR3 region is CASSFRDRGGYSNQPQHF. The CDR3 DNA reads TGTGCCAGCAGCTTCCGGGACAGAGGTGGCTATAGCAATCAGCCCCAGCATTTT. Full variable domain (missing parts from reference TRBV7-3 and TRBJ1-5): GAGVSQTPSNKVTEKGKYVELRCDPISGHTALYWYRQSLGQGPEFLIYFQGTGAADDSGLPNDRFFAVRPEGSVSTLKIQRTERGDSAVYLCASSFRDRGGYSNQPQHFGDGTRLSIL.

The V and J genes are TRBV15 and TRBJ2-1; a weak D match, TRBD1 (5 bases). CDR3 length: 12 amino acids. From germline, CDR1 is LNHNV and CDR2 YYDKDF (reference sequence). V lost 5 bases and J 9 bases, leaving 11 bases between the germline ends. In nucleotides, the CDR3 is TGTGCCACCAGCCCAGGGCACGTTGAGCAGTTCTTC. Protein product: CATSPGHVEQFF. The entire variable domain, with the rest obtained from reference TRBV15 and TRBJ2-1, is as follows: DAMVIQNPRYQVTQFGKPVTLSCSQTLNHNVMYWYQQKSSQAPKLLFHYYDKDFNNEADTPDNFQSRRPNTSFCFLDIRSPGLGDTAMYLCATSPGHVEQFFGPGTRLTVL.

The CDR3 loop reads CASSMGLAGLNEQFF. The CDR3 nucleotides read TGTGCCAGTAGTATGGGACTAGCGGGCCTCAATGAGCAGTTCTTC. V is TRBV19 and J is TRBJ2-1; TRBD2 matches 12 bases. Germline CDR1 is LNHDA and CDR2 is SQIVND (reference sequence). The CDR3 consists of 15 residues. Unmatched junction bases numbered 3, after V lost 3 bases and J lost 6 bases.

The V gene is TRBV27, the J gene TRBJ2-3; 7 nucleotides match TRBD2. The CDR3 covers 15 residues. Germline values: CDR1 MNHEY, CDR2 SMNVEV (reference sequence). Trimming removed 3 bases from V and 0 bases from J; junction bases left unmatched: 3. The CDR3 spells CASSFSGPSTDTQYF. As DNA, the CDR3 is TGTGCCAGCAGTTTTAGCGGGCCTAGCACAGATACGCAGTATTTT.

This rearrangement joins TRBV7-6 to TRBJ1-3, with D perhaps TRBD1 (5 bases). The CDR3 is made up of 15 amino acids. Germline V CDR1 and CDR2: SGHVS, FNYEAQ. Trimming cost V 0 bases and J 7 bases, with 13 bases left between them. CDR3 sequence (DNA): TGTGCCAGCAGCTTAGCAGACTGGGGCATTAACACCATATATTTT. Translated, it gives CASSLADWGINTIYF.

The rearrangement links TRBV5-1 to TRBJ1-5; D call uncertain. The germline V gene encodes CDR1 SGHRS and CDR2 YFSETQ. The V and J ends lost 2 bases and 7 bases respectively, with 4 bases between them. The CDR3 runs to 11 residues. DNA of the CDR3: TGCGCCAGCAGCTTCAGGCAGCCCCAGCATTTT. It specifies CASSFRQPQHF.

The genes are TRBV5-8 and TRBJ1-4, with D uncertain. The CDR3 is 14 amino acids. Germline CDR1 SGHTS, CDR2 YDEGEE. With 0 bases removed from V and 5 bases from J, the gap between germline ends came to 8 bases. CDR3 region: CASSLGPSNEKLFF. DNA of the CDR3: TGTGCCAGCAGCTTGGGTCCGTCGAATGAAAAACTGTTTTTT.

The chain uses TRBV10-3 and TRBJ2-2, with 13 bases lining up with TRBD2. The V and J ends lost 2 bases and 3 bases, in that order; junction bases with no gene match: 0. In germline, CDR1 is ENHRY, CDR2 SYGVKD. This CDR3 is 16 amino acids long. The CDR3 region is CAISEGLAGDTGELFF. Here the CDR3 DNA reads TGTGCCATCAGTGAGGGACTAGCGGGGGACACCGGGGAGCTGTTTTTT.

The chain joins TRBV4-2 to TRBJ2-7; possible D gene TRBD2, 6 bases. Germline V gives CDR1 LGHNA, CDR2 YNFKEQ. The CDR3 covers 14 residues. Trimming stripped 0 bases from V and 2 bases from J, with 8 bases between. The CDR3 sequence is CASSQESSAYEQYF. The CDR3 nucleotides read TGTGCCAGCAGCCAAGAATCTAGCGCCTACGAGCAGTACTTC.

To note about this clone: Relative to the germline gene, one junction end is altered; a read error may explain this. The V call is TRBV19, the J call TRBJ2-7; 12 nucleotides agree with TRBD2. Germline assignment: CDR1 LNHDA and CDR2 SQIVND (reference sequence). The CDR3 loop spans 18 amino acids. The CDR3 sequence: CASSTMMTSGSVPYGQYF. The CDR3 DNA follows: TGTGCCAGTAGTACCATGATGACTAGCGGGAGTGTTCCCTACGGGCAGTACTTC.

This chain joins TRBV7-9 and TRBJ1-5; a weak D match, TRBD1 (6 bases). Trimming pared 6 bases from V and 6 bases from J, leaving 21 bases between. The CDR3 runs 16 residues. Germline V CDR1 and CDR2: SEHNR, FQNEAQ (reference sequence). The CDR3 nucleotides are TGTGCCAGCAGTCTTGGGGGCGGAACAGGAGGTCAGCCCCAGCATTTT. This translates into CASSLGGGTGGQPQHF.

This chain uses TRBV4-2 with TRBJ2-7; 8 positions agree with TRBD2. Trimming took 0 bases from V and 7 from J; bases not matched to a gene: 8. CDR1 and CDR2 from the germline V gene are LGHNA and YNFKEQ. The CDR3 runs to 15 residues. The CDR3 DNA reads as TGTGCCAGCAGCCAAGAAACGGGAGGGCCGGAAGAGCAGTACTTC. Translating gives CASSQETGGPEEQYF.

The gene calls are TRBV7-9 and TRBJ1-5, with D unresolved. Germline loops: CDR1 SEHNR, CDR2 FQNEAQ (reference sequence). V lost 5 bases and J 4 bases, leaving 6 bases between the germline ends. The CDR3 covers 12 residues. Here the CDR3 reads CASSQSNQPQHF. CDR3 nucleotide sequence: TGTGCCAGCAGCCAGTCGAATCAGCCCCAGCATTTT.

The chain couples TRBV7-9 to TRBJ2-7; 7 nucleotides align to TRBD1. This CDR3 comprises 15 residues. V gave up 5 bases and J gave up 4 bases; unmatched junction bases: 11. Looked up from germline, CDR1 is SEHNR and CDR2 is FQNEAQ (reference sequence). CDR3 bases: TGTGCCAGCAGCGAGGACACGGGACAGAGTTACGAGCAGTACTTC. It is translated as CASSEDTGQSYEQYF.

Here the CDR3 DNA reads TGTGCCAGCAGCTTGGGTAGCGGATCTGAGCAGTTCTTC. Protein: CASSLGSGSEQFF. The gene calls are TRBV5-6 and TRBJ2-1, with TRBD2 as a possible D gene (6 bases). This CDR3 contains 13 residues. Trimming stripped 0 bases from V and 9 bases from J, with 10 bases between. Germline CDR1 SGHDT, CDR2 YYEEEE.

The chain employs TRBV11-2 and TRBJ1-1; possibly TRBD1 for D (5 bases). Germline V lookup: CDR1 SGHAT, CDR2 FQNNGV. The V gene lost 11 bases and the J gene lost 4 bases, with 11 bases spanning the gap. The CDR3 covers 11 residues. The CDR3 here is CAGAGGTEAFF. The DNA of the CDR3 is TGTGCCGGGGCCGGGGGCACTGAAGCTTTCTTT.

The chain uses TRBV4-1 and TRBJ1-1; 8 nucleotides align to TRBD1. Trimming cost V 2 bases and J 2 bases; bases outside gene matches: 1. Germline values: CDR1 MGHRA, CDR2 YSYEKL. CDR3 length: 14 residues. The CDR3 nucleotides read TGCGCCAGCAGCCAAACAGGGGGTAACACTGAAGCTTTCTTT. Translating it yields CASSQTGGNTEAFF.

This clone was detected only once. The chain recombines TRBV27 with TRBJ2-2; 7 bases are shared with TRBD1. This CDR3 spans 18 amino acids. Trimming took 4 bases from V and 4 from J; bases not matched to a gene: 15. Germline assignment: CDR1 MNHEY and CDR2 SMNVEV (reference sequence). The CDR3: CASSSYQQGIQLTGELFF. The CDR3 bases are TGTGCCAGCAGTTCGTACCAACAGGGGATTCAACTCACCGGGGAGCTGTTTTTT.

The J gene is TRBJ1-5, the V gene TRBV4-3; TRBD1 might be the D (5 bases). The CDR3 extends over 17 amino acids. From germline, CDR1 is LGHNA and CDR2 YSLEER. V dropped 0 bases and J dropped 4 bases, with 16 bases sitting between them. CDR3 loop: CASSQDFGHEDNQPQHF. The CDR3 DNA is TGCGCCAGCAGCCAAGATTTCGGACACGAGGATAATCAGCCCCAGCATTTT.

The V call is TRBV4-3, the J call TRBJ2-1; 7 nucleotides align to TRBD1. The germline gives CDR1 LGHNA, CDR2 YSLEER. V shed 0 bases and J 6 bases; nucleotides not matched to a gene: 11. The CDR3 consists of 17 residues. CDR3 DNA: TGCGCCAGCAGCCAAGATAGTATGACAGGGAACCCCAATGAGCAGTTCTTC. It specifies CASSQDSMTGNPNEQFF.

CDR3 sequence reads: CAISESAGATYNEQFF. CDR3 coding DNA: TGTGCCATCAGTGAGTCTGCGGGAGCCACCTACAATGAGCAGTTCTTC. This chain uses TRBV10-3 with TRBJ2-1; TRBD2 matches at 7 bases. Per the germline V gene, CDR1 is ENHRY and CDR2 is SYGVKD. V lost 0 bases and J lost 2; bases outside the gene matches: 4. The CDR3 sequence is 16 residues long.

This clone is a singleton in its sample. The chain carries TRBV27 and TRBJ2-7; 10 bases map to TRBD2. With V trimmed by 0 bases and J by 7 bases, 6 bases remained unmatched. This CDR3 spans 15 amino acids. CDR1 is MNHEY, CDR2 SMNVEV, per germline (reference sequence). CDR3 loop: CASSLSLAGAGEQYF. The CDR3 coding sequence is TGTGCCAGCAGTTTATCGCTAGCGGGAGCCGGGGAGCAGTACTTC.

This rearrangement joins TRBV28 to TRBJ2-3; 7 positions agree with TRBD2. The CDR3 has 15 residues. After removal of 5 bases from V and 6 bases from J, the junction contained 11 bases not matched to a gene. Germline V gene sequence: CDR1 MDHEN, CDR2 SYDVKM. In DNA form, the CDR3 reads TGTGCCAGCAGTGTCCTCTTAGGGACTACCGATACGCAGTATTTT. As protein: CASSVLLGTTDTQYF. Supplemented by reference TRBV28 and TRBJ2-3, the full variable domain reads DVKVTQSSRYLVKRTGEKVFLECVQDMDHENMFWYRQDPGLGLRLIYFSYDVKMKEKGDIPEGYSVSREKKERFSLILESASTNQTSMYLCASSVLLGTTDTQYFGPGTRLTVL.